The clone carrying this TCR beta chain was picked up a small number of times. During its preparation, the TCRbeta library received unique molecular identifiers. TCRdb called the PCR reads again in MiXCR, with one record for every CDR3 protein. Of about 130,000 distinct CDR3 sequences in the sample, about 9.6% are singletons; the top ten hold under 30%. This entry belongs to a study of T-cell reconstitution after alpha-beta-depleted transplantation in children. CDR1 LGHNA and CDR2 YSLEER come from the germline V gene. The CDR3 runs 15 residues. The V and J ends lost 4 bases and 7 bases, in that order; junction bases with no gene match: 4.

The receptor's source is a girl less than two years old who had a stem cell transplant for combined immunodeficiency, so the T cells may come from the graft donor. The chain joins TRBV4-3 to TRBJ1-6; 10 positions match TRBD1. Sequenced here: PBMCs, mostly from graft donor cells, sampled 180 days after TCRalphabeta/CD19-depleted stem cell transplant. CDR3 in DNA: TGCGCCAGCAGCCGGGGGACAGGGGTAAATTCACCCCTCCACTTT. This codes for CASSRGTGVNSPLHF.